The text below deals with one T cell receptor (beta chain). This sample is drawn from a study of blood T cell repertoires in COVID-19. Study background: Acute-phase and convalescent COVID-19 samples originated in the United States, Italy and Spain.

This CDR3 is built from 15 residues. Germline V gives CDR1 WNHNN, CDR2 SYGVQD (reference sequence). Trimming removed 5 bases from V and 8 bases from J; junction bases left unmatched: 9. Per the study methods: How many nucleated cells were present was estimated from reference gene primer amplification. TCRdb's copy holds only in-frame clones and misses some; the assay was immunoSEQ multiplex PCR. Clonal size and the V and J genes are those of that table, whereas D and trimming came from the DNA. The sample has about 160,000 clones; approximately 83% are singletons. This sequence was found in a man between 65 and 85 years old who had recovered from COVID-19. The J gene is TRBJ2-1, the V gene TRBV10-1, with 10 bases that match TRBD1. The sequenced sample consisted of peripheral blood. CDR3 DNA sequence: TGCGCCAGCAGTCCGCCGGGACAGGGGAGGGATGAGCAGTTCTTC. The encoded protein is CASSPPGQGRDEQFF.